This entry lists 32 T cell receptor beta chains sequenced from one sample in a study of blood T cell dynamics during melanoma immunotherapy. Method: immunoSEQ multiplex PCR; TCRdb's copy keeps in-frame clones and lacks some. The sample has 3,500 to 5,000 clones; roughly 84% are singletons. This sample's time point: pre-treatment baseline. The sequencing used blood, collected from a patient treated with checkpoint blockade. These receptors were obtained from a human donor with melanoma.

This clone is large within its sample. The rearrangement joins TRBV19 to TRBJ2-7; 10 bases are shared with TRBD1. This CDR3 region has 15 residues. With V trimmed by 6 bases and J by 0 bases, 5 bases remained unmatched. Germline-derived CDR1 and CDR2 are LNHDA and SQIVND (reference sequence). CDR3 residues: CASRRTGGSSYEQYF. The CDR3 nucleotides are TGTGCCAGTAGAAGGACAGGGGGGAGCTCCTACGAGCAGTACTTC.

The CDR3: CASSPEAGVTNEKLFF. CDR3 coding DNA: TGTGCCAGCTCACCAGAGGCAGGGGTGACTAATGAAAAACTGTTTTTT. The gene calls are TRBV18 and TRBJ1-4; perhaps TRBD1 as D (6 bases). The CDR3 totals 16 residues. Trimming cost V 2 bases and J 2 bases, with 12 bases left between them. Germline CDR1 KGHSH, CDR2 LQKENI.

The chain combines TRBV30 with TRBJ1-6; 7 bases match TRBD1. The CDR3 is 13 amino acids. The ends lost 5 bases at V and 4 bases at J; junction bases unmatched: 2. The germline gives CDR1 GTSNPN, CDR2 SVGIG (reference sequence). The DNA of the CDR3 is TGTGCCTGGTCGGGACAGTATAATTCACCCCTCCACTTT. Its translation is CAWSGQYNSPLHF.

The V and J genes are TRBV4-3 and TRBJ1-1; D is perhaps TRBD1 (5 bases). The ends were cut back, 1 base at V and 0 bases at J, with 9 bases in the middle. Germline V gives CDR1 LGHNA, CDR2 YSLEER. The CDR3 runs to 15 residues. The DNA of the CDR3 is TGCGCCAGCAGCCAAGTCGCGGACATGAACACTGAAGCTTTCTTT. Translation gives CASSQVADMNTEAFF.

The V and J genes are TRBV30 and TRBJ2-7, with 9 positions matching TRBD1. Germline V gives CDR1 GTSNPN, CDR2 SVGIG (reference sequence). Trimming removed 4 bases from V and 0 bases from J; junction bases left unmatched: 7. CDR3 size: 15 residues. CDR3 region: CAWTRQGVISYEQYF. The CDR3 nucleotides are TGTGCCTGGACTCGACAGGGGGTCATCTCCTACGAGCAGTACTTC.

The gene calls are TRBV4-3 and TRBJ1-3, with no clear D. Trimming stripped 1 base from V and 2 bases from J, with 12 bases between. Germline values: CDR1 LGHNA, CDR2 YSLEER. CDR3 length equals 16 residues. The CDR3 DNA reads as TGCGCCAGCAGCCAAGGAAGAGGGTTTGCTGGAAACACCATATATTTT. As protein: CASSQGRGFAGNTIYF.

This sequence joins TRBV4-3 and TRBJ2-6; D unclear. The CDR3 contains 16 residues. Trimming left V 0 bases short and J 0 bases short, with 6 bases between. CDR1 and CDR2 from the germline V gene are LGHNA and YSLEER. The CDR3 here is CASSQEGGSGANVLTF. The CDR3 coding sequence is TGCGCCAGCAGCCAAGAGGGTGGCTCTGGGGCCAACGTCCTGACTTTC.

In DNA form, the CDR3 reads TGTGCCAGCAGACGACAGGGGGGCCCTTCAGATACGCAGTATTTT. Amino acid sequence: CASRRQGGPSDTQYF. This sequence joins TRBV6-5 and TRBJ2-3; 9 bases agree with TRBD1. Unmatched junction bases numbered 8, after V lost 6 bases and J lost 4 bases. The germline V gene has CDR1 MNHEY and CDR2 SVGAGI. CDR3 size: 15 residues.

This rearrangement joins TRBV5-1 to TRBJ2-7; 10 nucleotides agree with TRBD1. Per germline, CDR1 SGHRS and CDR2 YFSETQ. The CDR3 has 14 residues. The trim removed 4 bases at V and 6 bases at J, leaving 7 bases unmatched. CDR3 sequence (DNA): TGCGCCAGCAGCATTGGACAGGGGGAGGGCGAGCAGTACTTC. As protein: CASSIGQGEGEQYF.

The chain employs TRBV4-1 and TRBJ2-7, with 8 positions matching TRBD2. This CDR3 contains 16 residues. Germline V gives CDR1 MGHRA, CDR2 YSYEKL. V shed 0 bases and J 3 bases; nucleotides not matched to a gene: 7. CDR3 in amino acids: CASSQDPGGVRYEQYF. The CDR3 DNA follows: TGCGCCAGCAGCCAAGATCCGGGGGGGGTACGCTACGAGCAGTACTTC.

This clone was picked up a small number of times. Other DNA sequences of this sample code for an identical CDR3. The chain recombines TRBV6-5 with TRBJ1-6, with 9 nucleotides matching TRBD1. Trimming at V came to 0 bases and at J to 8 bases, leaving 2 bases not matched to a gene. Germline V gene lookup returns CDR1 MNHEY and CDR2 SVGAGI. This CDR3 region has 15 residues. The CDR3 nucleotides read TGTGCCAGCAGTTACTCGAGGACAGGGGATTCACCCCTCCACTTT. It codes for CASSYSRTGDSPLHF.

This clone was seen more than once but under ten times. V is TRBV4-1 and J is TRBJ2-1, with D maybe TRBD1 (6 bases). Germline V gene sequence: CDR1 MGHRA, CDR2 YSYEKL. The CDR3 is made up of 15 amino acids. V was cut by 1 base and J by 1 base, with 8 bases left in between. CDR3 coding DNA: TGCGCCAGCAGCCAAGCTACAGGGTCCTACAATGAGCAGTTCTTC. It codes for CASSQATGSYNEQFF.

The V call is TRBV27, the J call TRBJ1-1; D gene ambiguous. Per the germline V gene, CDR1 is MNHEY and CDR2 is SMNVEV (reference sequence). Deletions cut 6 bases from V and 5 bases from J, with 19 bases between. The CDR3 runs 15 residues. CDR3 sequence reads: CASRPITNQRTEAFF. DNA for the CDR3: TGTGCCAGCAGACCAATTACCAACCAGAGGACTGAAGCTTTCTTT.

The genes are TRBV5-5 and TRBJ2-5; TRBD1 aligns across 9 bases. The V gene end was trimmed by 4 bases and the J gene end by 5 bases; junction bases not matched to a gene: 12. The CDR3 length is 16 residues. Germline values: CDR1 SGHKS, CDR2 YYEKEE (reference sequence). The CDR3: CASSAGWDRVGETQYF. CDR3 sequence (DNA): TGTGCCAGCAGCGCCGGATGGGACAGGGTAGGGGAGACCCAGTACTTC.

This clone was counted a single time. V gene TRBV9 combines with J gene TRBJ2-7, with 9 bases fitting TRBD1. The CDR3 consists of 14 residues. Germline lookup yields CDR1 SGDLS and CDR2 YYNGEE. V shed 4 bases, J shed 3 bases, and the junction held 5 bases outside the gene matches. The chain's CDR3 is CASSKTGGYYEQYF. The CDR3 DNA reads TGTGCCAGCAGCAAGACAGGGGGGTACTACGAGCAGTACTTC.

This chain joins TRBV10-3 and TRBJ2-5; D tentatively reads TRBD1 or TRBD2 (7 bases each). TRBJ2-7 explains the end of the DNA better; the J call may be wrong. The CDR3 runs to 13 residues. Germline V gene lookup returns CDR1 ENHRY and CDR2 SYGVKD. The CDR3: CAIRGGGGYEQYF. The DNA of the CDR3 is TGTGCCATCAGGGGAGGGGGCGGCTACGAGCAGTACTTC.

This clone showed up just once. The chain employs TRBV11-2 and TRBJ1-2; D possibly corresponds to TRBD1 (6 bases). Germline V gene data show CDR1 as SGHAT and CDR2 as FQNNGV. The CDR3 runs 14 residues. The V and J ends lost 4 bases and 4 bases respectively, with 13 bases between them. CDR3 residues: CASSSGTGLYGYTF. CDR3 DNA: TGTGCCAGCAGCTCCGGCACAGGGCTCTATGGCTACACCTTC.

The CDR3 sequence is CAWSFDGQIYGYTF. CDR3 sequence (DNA): TGTGCCTGGAGTTTCGACGGACAGATCTATGGCTACACCTTC. J is TRBJ1-2 and V is TRBV30, with D perhaps TRBD1 (6 bases). Trimming shortened V by 2 bases and J by 4 bases, and 14 bases separated the two germline ends. Germline CDR1 GTSNPN, CDR2 SVGIG (reference sequence). The CDR3 is 14 residues long.

Written as DNA, the CDR3 is TGTGCCAGCAGCTTAACGGCAGGGACACACTATGGCTACACCTTC. It encodes CASSLTAGTHYGYTF. This rearrangement joins TRBV11-2 to TRBJ1-2; D might be TRBD1 (6 bases). V dropped 2 bases and J dropped 3 bases, with 13 bases sitting between them. There are 15 residues in the CDR3. Looked up from germline, CDR1 is SGHAT and CDR2 is FQNNGV.

The chain combines TRBV18 with TRBJ2-1; tentative D call: TRBD2 (7 bases). This CDR3 contains 15 residues. CDR1 and CDR2 from the germline V gene are KGHSH and LQKENI. The V and J ends lost 0 bases and 8 bases respectively, with 14 bases between them. CDR3 protein: CASSPPGGLVYEQFF. DNA of the CDR3: TGTGCCAGCTCACCACCGGGGGGGCTCGTCTATGAGCAGTTCTTC.

The V gene is TRBV18, the J gene TRBJ1-4, with 7 bases fitting TRBD1. V dropped 5 bases and J dropped 7; count of bases not matched to a gene: 7. The germline gives CDR1 KGHSH, CDR2 LQKENI. The CDR3 is 14 amino acids. The CDR3 DNA reads TGTGCCAGCTCAACACAGGGGTGGAGTGAAAAACTGTTTTTT. Its protein product is CASSTQGWSEKLFF.

The genes are TRBV15 and TRBJ1-4, with 11 bases that match TRBD1. Germline V lookup: CDR1 LNHNV, CDR2 YYDKDF (reference sequence). CDR3 length equals 14 residues. Unmatched junction bases numbered 2, after V lost 3 bases and J lost 8 bases. CDR3 sequence reads: CATSRGQGEEKLFF. The DNA of the CDR3 is TGTGCCACCAGCAGGGGACAGGGGGAAGAAAAACTGTTTTTT.

This clone turned up a few times. The chain joins TRBV18 to TRBJ1-2, with D uncertain. CDR1 and CDR2 from the germline V gene are KGHSH and LQKENI. This CDR3 region has 14 residues. V lost 6 bases and J lost 8, with 19 bases in between. The DNA for the CDR3 is TGTGCCAGCTCTCGGACGGAAGGTCTACGGGGCTACACCTTC. It encodes CASSRTEGLRGYTF.

This clone counts as hyperexpanded. J is TRBJ1-5 and V is TRBV7-2, with D uncertain. CDR1 SGHTA and CDR2 FQGNSA come from the germline V gene. V was cut by 2 bases and J by 0 bases, with 8 bases left in between. The CDR3 covers 15 residues. The CDR3 loop reads CASSLRRDSNQPQHF. The CDR3 nucleotides read TGTGCCAGCAGCTTAAGACGGGATAGCAATCAGCCCCAGCATTTT. Full variable domain (remainder filled in from reference TRBV7-2 and TRBJ1-5): GAGVSQSPSNKVTEKGKDVELRCDPISGHTALYWYRQSLGQGLEFLIYFQGNSAPDKSGLPSDRFSAERTGGSVSTLTIQRTQQEDSAVYLCASSLRRDSNQPQHFGDGTRLSIL.

The chain combines TRBV19 with TRBJ1-4; tentatively, D is TRBD1 (6 bases). CDR1 is LNHDA and CDR2 is SQIVND in the germline V gene (reference sequence). Trimming took 5 bases from V and 1 from J, leaving 11 bases between them. CDR3 length: 15 residues. The CDR3 DNA reads TGTGCCAGTAGTCCTCAAGGGGGAACTAATGAAAAACTGTTTTTT. Amino acids: CASSPQGGTNEKLFF. Full variable domain (rest looked up from reference TRBV19 and TRBJ1-4): DGGITQSPKYLFRKEGQNVTLSCEQNLNHDAMYWYRQDPGQGLRLIYYSQIVNDFQKGDIAEGYSVSREKKESFPLTVTSAQKNPTAFYLCASSPQGGTNEKLFFGSGTQLSVL.

This clone was recorded a few times. The CDR3 region is CASSSGQPRSGNTIYF. CDR3 coding DNA: TGTGCCAGCAGCTCCGGACAGCCCCGCTCTGGAAACACCATATATTTT. This chain links TRBV7-9 with TRBJ1-3; tentative D call: TRBD1 (6 bases). Germline CDR1 is SEHNR and CDR2 is FQNEAQ (reference sequence). The CDR3 is 16 amino acids. Trimming stripped 4 bases from V and 0 bases from J, with 13 bases between.

Here the CDR3 reads CASSPGTKNTEAFF. The CDR3 DNA follows: TGCGCCAGCAGCCCTGGGACAAAGAACACTGAAGCTTTCTTT. The rearrangement links TRBV10-1 to TRBJ1-1; a weak D match, TRBD1 (6 bases). The CDR3 has 14 amino acids. Trimming removed 6 bases from V and 1 base from J, with 12 bases in between. Germline V CDR1 and CDR2: WNHNN, SYGVQD (reference sequence).

This chain connects TRBV7-2 to TRBJ1-3; D remains ambiguous. This CDR3 spans 15 amino acids. V gave up 4 bases and J gave up 4 bases, with 14 bases separating them. Germline V gene lookup returns CDR1 SGHTA and CDR2 FQGNSA. As DNA, the CDR3 is TGTGCCAGCAGCTCCTATGGGTCGAGCGGAAACACCATATATTTT. This sequence encodes CASSSYGSSGNTIYF. The whole variable domain, remainder taken from reference TRBV7-2 and TRBJ1-3, is GAGVSQSPSNKVTEKGKDVELRCDPISGHTALYWYRQSLGQGLEFLIYFQGNSAPDKSGLPSDRFSAERTGGSVSTLTIQRTQQEDSAVYLCASSSYGSSGNTIYFGEGSWLTVV.

This chain links TRBV4-3 with TRBJ2-1; D uncertain. The CDR3 spans 15 residues. CDR1 and CDR2 (germline): LGHNA, YSLEER. Trimming left V 0 bases short and J 4 bases short, with 10 bases between. In nucleotides, the CDR3 is TGCGCCAGCAGCCAAGATAAGGAGACTTACAATGAGCAGTTCTTC. Amino acid sequence: CASSQDKETYNEQFF.

The chain carries TRBV27 and TRBJ1-1; TRBD1 aligns across 8 bases. Germline CDR1 is MNHEY and CDR2 is SMNVEV (reference sequence). CDR3 length: 14 residues. The ends lost 8 bases at V and 5 bases at J; junction bases unmatched: 10. The CDR3 loop reads CASCTGTGCTEAFF. The CDR3 DNA sequence: TGTGCCAGCTGTACCGGGACAGGTTGTACTGAAGCTTTCTTT.

Only one count was recorded for this clone. The rearrangement uses TRBV5-1 and TRBJ2-6, with a weak D call TRBD2 (6 bases). Germline CDR1 SGHRS, CDR2 YFSETQ. The CDR3 sequence is 16 residues long. V was cut by 4 bases and J by 0 bases, with 11 bases left in between. This CDR3 is CASSPRGDSGANVLTF. The CDR3 nucleotides read TGCGCCAGCAGCCCGCGGGGCGACTCTGGGGCCAACGTCCTGACTTTC. The whole variable domain, filled in from reference TRBV5-1 and TRBJ2-6, reads KAGVTQTPRYLIKTRGQQVTLSCSPISGHRSVSWYQQTPGQGLQFLFEYFSETQRNKGNFPGRFSGRQFSNSRSEMNVSTLELGDSALYLCASSPRGDSGANVLTFGAGSRLTVL.

CDR3 in DNA: TGCGCCAGCAGCCCATTGGACAGGGACACTGAAGCTTTCTTT. Amino acid sequence: CASSPLDRDTEAFF. V gene TRBV5-1 combines with J gene TRBJ1-1; 8 bases map to TRBD1. The CDR3 contains 14 residues. The junction had 5 bases not matched to a gene; V was cut back by 4 bases and J by 3 bases. CDR1 SGHRS and CDR2 YFSETQ come from the germline V gene.